The T cell receptor (beta chain) under discussion was sequenced for a study of blood T cells in healthy people across ages. Primed by a sample-barcoded 5' primer and a J-beta primer mix, a second PCR proceeded for about 7 to 11 cycles. TCRdb reprocessed the 5' RACE reads with MiXCR, giving one entry per CDR3 protein. The repertoire consists of about 500,000 distinct CDR3 sequences, with less than 25% occurring once and the leading ten covering around 10%. Deletions cut 2 bases from V and 6 bases from J, with 11 bases between. Germline CDR1 reads MNHEY; CDR2 reads SMNVEV (reference sequence). This CDR3 comprises 14 residues. These data were also filed under a second study, of T cells of mothers and their children. From that report: Researchers found no T cell clones that were persistent and microchimeric.

This sequence originates from a boy between 5 and 17 years old in good health. This chain joins TRBV27 and TRBJ2-1, with D unclear. The sample comprised blood. CDR3: CASSLAAIPNEQFF. CDR3 nucleotide sequence: TGTGCCAGCAGTTTAGCCGCCATCCCCAATGAGCAGTTCTTC.